The 18 T cell receptor beta chains below come from one sample, sequenced in a study of blood T cell repertoires in COVID-19. This table comes from immunoSEQ multiplex PCR, and its TCRdb copy is limited to in-frame clones, with some not included. The sample lists 150,000 to 200,000 clones, about 85% occurring once. Sequencing was performed on peripheral blood. The origin of the receptors is a woman of 80 years or more in a cohort sampled during active or convalescent COVID-19.

This clone has only a few counts. The gene calls are TRBV30 and TRBJ2-7; 8 bases are a match to TRBD2. CDR3 length equals 12 residues. CDR1 is GTSNPN, CDR2 SVGIG, per germline (reference sequence). The junction had 3 bases not matched to a gene; V was cut back by 7 bases and J by 1 base. The CDR3 nucleotides read TGTGCCTTGACTAGCGCGTCCTACGAGCAGTACTTC. Its protein product is CALTSASYEQYF. The full variable domain, in which reference TRBV30 and TRBJ2-7 provide the parts outside the CDR3, is SQTIHQWPATLVQPVGSPLSLECTVEGTSNPNLYWYRQAAGRGLQLLFYSVGIGQISSEVPQNLSASRPQDRQFILSSKKLLLSDSGFYLCALTSASYEQYFGPGTRLTVT.

This sequence joins TRBV6-4 and TRBJ1-4; no clear D. Germline values: CDR1 MRHNA, CDR2 SNTAGT. Trimming shortened V by 0 bases and J by 5 bases, and 4 bases separated the two germline ends. This CDR3 is built from 13 residues. The CDR3 sequence is CASSDSQNEKLFF. Written as DNA, the CDR3 is TGTGCCAGCAGTGACTCACAGAATGAAAAACTGTTTTTT.

The genes are TRBV3-1 (or the pseudogene TRBV3-2) and TRBJ2-1; 7 bases line up with TRBD2. The germline V gene has CDR1 LGHDT and CDR2 YNNKEL (reference sequence). The CDR3 spans 14 residues. The ends lost 3 bases at V and 7 bases at J; junction bases unmatched: 6. CDR3 sequence (DNA): TGTGCCAGCAGCCAGTCCGGGACTAAAAATGAGCAGTTCTTC. Residues: CASSQSGTKNEQFF.

The chain links TRBV4-2 to TRBJ2-1; maybe TRBD1 (6 bases). The CDR3 loop spans 17 amino acids. The V gene lost 1 base and the J gene lost 3 bases, with 16 bases spanning the gap. CDR1 LGHNA and CDR2 YNFKEQ come from the germline V gene. Written as DNA, the CDR3 is TGTGCCAGCAGCCAAGCTAACGCGGACAGTATCTACAATGAGCAGTTCTTC. It is translated as CASSQANADSIYNEQFF.

This rearrangement joins TRBV7-2 to TRBJ1-5, with a tentative D call TRBD1 (6 bases). Between the trimmed V and J ends, which lost 2 bases and 1 base, there was a span of 9 bases. This CDR3 is 15 amino acids long. Germline CDR1 reads SGHTA; CDR2 reads FQGNSA. As DNA, the CDR3 is TGTGCCAGCAGCTTATATGGGGGCAGCAATCAGCCCCAGCATTTT. This gives the protein CASSLYGGSNQPQHF. The variable domain in full, completed from reference TRBV7-2 and TRBJ1-5, reads GAGVSQSPSNKVTEKGKDVELRCDPISGHTALYWYRQSLGQGLEFLIYFQGNSAPDKSGLPSDRFSAERTGGSVSTLTIQRTQQEDSAVYLCASSLYGGSNQPQHFGDGTRLSIL.

The chain carries TRBV6-1 and TRBJ2-2; tentatively, D is TRBD2 (5 bases). Germline V gives CDR1 MNHNS, CDR2 SASEGT. The CDR3 covers 15 residues. V was shortened by 3 bases and J by 0 bases, with 8 bases between the two germline ends. The CDR3 region is CASSEEAANTGELFF. The CDR3 nucleotides read TGTGCCAGCAGTGAGGAAGCGGCGAACACCGGGGAGCTGTTTTTT.

This chain uses TRBV5-1 with TRBJ1-4, with 12 bases matching TRBD1. V dropped 4 bases and J dropped 0; count of bases not matched to a gene: 13. The CDR3 runs 20 residues. Looked up from germline, CDR1 is SGHRS and CDR2 is YFSETQ. The CDR3 DNA follows: TGCGCCAGCAGCCTCCTCCCGGGACAGGGGGCCTATGCAACTAATGAAAAACTGTTTTTT. The encoded protein is CASSLLPGQGAYATNEKLFF.

The chain carries TRBV27 and TRBJ1-1; maybe TRBD1 (5 bases). V was shortened by 2 bases and J by 7 bases, with 11 bases between the two germline ends. This CDR3 contains 13 residues. The germline V gene encodes CDR1 MNHEY and CDR2 SMNVEV (reference sequence). Here the CDR3 DNA reads TGTGCCAGCAGTTTAGGCAGGGCTGGTGAAGCTTTCTTT. Translation gives CASSLGRAGEAFF.

V is TRBV2 and J is TRBJ2-3; TRBD1 aligns across 9 bases. CDR1 and CDR2 (germline): SNHLY, FYNNEI. The junction had 11 bases not matched to a gene; V was cut back by 7 bases and J by 6 bases. The CDR3 consists of 15 residues. The CDR3 here is CASTPGQGLSDTQYF. The CDR3 DNA sequence: TGTGCCAGCACCCCGGGACAGGGCTTGTCCGATACGCAGTATTTT.

CDR3: CAWRGLGRGRSSAYEQYF. The CDR3, as DNA: TGTGCCTGGAGGGGACTGGGACGGGGGAGGTCTTCGGCCTACGAGCAGTACTTC. The V call is TRBV30, the J call TRBJ2-7; D is perhaps TRBD2 (6 bases). CDR1 is GTSNPN, CDR2 SVGIG, per germline (reference sequence). The CDR3 is 18 residues long. Trimming pared 3 bases from V and 2 bases from J, leaving 26 bases between.

The J gene is TRBJ1-5, the V gene TRBV27; D unclear. This CDR3 is built from 14 residues. CDR1 and CDR2 from the germline V gene are MNHEY and SMNVEV (reference sequence). The ends were cut back, 6 bases at V and 2 bases at J, with 11 bases in the middle. The CDR3 DNA reads TGTGCCAGCAGAGAGGGTTATGGCAATCAGCCCCAGCATTTT. Translating gives CASREGYGNQPQHF.

The rearrangement links TRBV7-8 to TRBJ2-7; D may be TRBD2 (6 bases). This CDR3 contains 13 residues. Trimming took off 6 bases at V and 6 bases at J, with 15 bases between the two ends. Germline CDR1 SGHVS, CDR2 FQNEAQ. The CDR3 bases are TGTGCCAGCAGTCAACTAGGAGCGGGCGAGCAGTACTTC. Encoded protein: CASSQLGAGEQYF.

The chain links TRBV30 to TRBJ1-3; D gene ambiguous. The CDR3 contains 13 residues. Germline CDR1 reads GTSNPN; CDR2 reads SVGIG (reference sequence). V gave up 3 bases and J gave up 2 bases, with 8 bases separating them. CDR3 DNA sequence: TGTGCCTGGAGGCCCGGGGCTGGAAACACCATATATTTT. This translates into CAWRPGAGNTIYF.

This clone was detected once. The rearrangement links TRBV2 to TRBJ1-5, with D possibly TRBD1 on 6 matching bases. Germline lookup yields CDR1 SNHLY and CDR2 FYNNEI. CDR3 length equals 15 residues. V was shortened by 3 bases and J by 1 base, with 10 bases between the two germline ends. CDR3 residues: CASSEAGTSNQPQHF. The CDR3 DNA is TGTGCCAGCAGTGAGGCAGGGACAAGCAATCAGCCCCAGCATTTT.

The chain joins TRBV21-1 to TRBJ2-4; the table's D call, TRBD2, was not checked against the DNA. TRBV21-1 is a known pseudogene. The CDR3 loop spans 14 amino acids. The CDR3 sequence: CASSKGRAKNIQYF. The CDR3 bases are TGTGCCAGCAGCAAAGGGAGAGCCAAAAACATTCAGTACTTC.

This chain links TRBV27 with TRBJ1-1; weak D call: TRBD1 (5 bases). Deletions cut 10 bases from V and 0 bases from J, with 12 bases between. CDR3 length: 13 amino acids. The germline V gene encodes CDR1 MNHEY and CDR2 SMNVEV (reference sequence). As DNA, the CDR3 is TGTGCCACATCGGACATAATGAACACTGAAGCTTTCTTT. It encodes CATSDIMNTEAFF.

The J gene is TRBJ1-4, the V gene TRBV5-1, with D possibly matching TRBD1 (6 bases). V was clipped by 0 bases and J by 7 bases, with 13 bases between them. This CDR3 is 15 amino acids long. Germline CDR1 and CDR2: SGHRS and YFSETQ. CDR3 DNA sequence: TGCGCCAGCAGCTTGGCCAGGGGCGGGAGTGAAAAACTGTTTTTT. This encodes CASSLARGGSEKLFF.

The rearrangement joins TRBV19 to TRBJ1-5; D is uncertain. The CDR3 is 14 amino acids. CDR1 and CDR2 (germline): LNHDA, SQIVND (reference sequence). V lost 9 bases and J 1 base, leaving 13 bases between the germline ends. As DNA, the CDR3 is TGTGCCAGCCGAGGATCGACGAGCAATCAGCCCCAGCATTTT. The encoded protein is CASRGSTSNQPQHF.